The T cell receptor (beta chain) described here comes from a study of T cell changes during pregnancy in multiple sclerosis. This CDR3 region has 17 residues. Germline V lookup: CDR1 SGHTA, CDR2 FQGTGA. Trimming shortened V by 1 base and J by 4 bases, and 19 bases separated the two germline ends. Produced via immunoSEQ multiplex PCR; TCRdb's table is partial and in-frame only. The sample has under 95,000 clones, 85% to 95% seen once. The sequence derives from a female donor with multiple sclerosis, enrolled in a pregnancy study. The sample consisted of CD4+ T cells from peripheral blood mononuclear cells, taken before pregnancy. The chain links TRBV7-3 to TRBJ1-2; no definite D call. CDR3 DNA: TGTGCCAGCAGCTTAAGGTTAGGAGGGTTCGTACGCTATGGCTACACCTTC. Translation: CASSLRLGGFVRYGYTF.